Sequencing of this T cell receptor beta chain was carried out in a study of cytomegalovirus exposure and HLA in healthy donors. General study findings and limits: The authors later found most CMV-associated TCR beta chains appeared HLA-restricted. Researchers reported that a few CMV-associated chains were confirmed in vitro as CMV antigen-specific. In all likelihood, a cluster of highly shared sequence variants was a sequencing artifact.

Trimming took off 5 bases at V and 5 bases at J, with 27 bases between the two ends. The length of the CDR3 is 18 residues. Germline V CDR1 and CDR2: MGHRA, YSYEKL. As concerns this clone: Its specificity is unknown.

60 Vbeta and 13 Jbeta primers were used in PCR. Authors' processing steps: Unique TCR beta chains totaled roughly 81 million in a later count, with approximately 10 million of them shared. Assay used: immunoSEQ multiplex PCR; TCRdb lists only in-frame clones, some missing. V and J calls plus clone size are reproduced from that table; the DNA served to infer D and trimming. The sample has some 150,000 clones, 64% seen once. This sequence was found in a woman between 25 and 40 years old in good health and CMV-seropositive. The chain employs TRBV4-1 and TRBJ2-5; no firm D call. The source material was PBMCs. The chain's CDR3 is CASSKGPASMLVGETQYF. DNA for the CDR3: TGCGCCAGCAGCAAAGGTCCTGCTTCTATGTTAGTCGGGGAGACCCAGTACTTC.